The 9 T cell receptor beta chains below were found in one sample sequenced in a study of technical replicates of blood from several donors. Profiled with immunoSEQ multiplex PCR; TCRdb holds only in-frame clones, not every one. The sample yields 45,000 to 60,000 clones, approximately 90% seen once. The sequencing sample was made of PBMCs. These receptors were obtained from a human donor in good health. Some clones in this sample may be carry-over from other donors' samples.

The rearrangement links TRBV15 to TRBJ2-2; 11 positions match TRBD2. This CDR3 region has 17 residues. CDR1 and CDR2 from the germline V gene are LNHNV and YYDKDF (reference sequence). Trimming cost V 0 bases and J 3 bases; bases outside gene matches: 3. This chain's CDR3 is CATSRDRLAGYTGELFF. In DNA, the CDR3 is TGTGCCACCAGCAGAGATCGACTAGCGGGGTACACCGGGGAGCTGTTTTTT.

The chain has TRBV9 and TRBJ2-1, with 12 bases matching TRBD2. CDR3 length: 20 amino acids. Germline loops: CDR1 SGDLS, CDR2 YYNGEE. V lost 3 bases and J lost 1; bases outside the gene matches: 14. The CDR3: CASSGDRGSSGRASYNEQFF. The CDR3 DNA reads TGTGCCAGCAGCGGCGACAGGGGGTCTAGCGGGAGGGCTTCCTACAATGAGCAGTTCTTC.

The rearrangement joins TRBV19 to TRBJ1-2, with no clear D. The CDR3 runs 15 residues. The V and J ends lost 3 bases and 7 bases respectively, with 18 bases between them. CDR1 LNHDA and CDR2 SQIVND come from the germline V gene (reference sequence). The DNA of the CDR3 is TGTGCCAGTAGTATCGGGGAGGGAACGGGTTCTGGCTACACCTTC. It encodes CASSIGEGTGSGYTF.

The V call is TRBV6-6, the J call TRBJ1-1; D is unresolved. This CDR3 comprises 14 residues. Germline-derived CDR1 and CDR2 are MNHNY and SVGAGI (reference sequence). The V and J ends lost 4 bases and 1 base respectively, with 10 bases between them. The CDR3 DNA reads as TGTGCCAGCAGTTCGCCTCCGGGGAACACTGAAGCTTTCTTT. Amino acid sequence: CASSSPPGNTEAFF.

The CDR3: CSVVKGMTEAFF. CDR3 in DNA: TGCAGCGTTGTAAAGGGGATGACTGAAGCTTTCTTT. J is TRBJ1-1 and V is TRBV29-1, with TRBD1 as a possible D gene (5 bases). The V gene's germline CDR1 is SQVTM and CDR2 ANQGSEA. Trimming took 4 bases from V and 5 from J, leaving 11 bases between them. The length of the CDR3 is 12 residues.

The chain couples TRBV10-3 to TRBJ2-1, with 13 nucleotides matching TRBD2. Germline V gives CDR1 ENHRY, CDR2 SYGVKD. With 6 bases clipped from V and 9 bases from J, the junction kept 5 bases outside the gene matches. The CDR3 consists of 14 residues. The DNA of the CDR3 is TGTGCCATCAGCGGGACTAGCGGGAATTCTGAGCAGTTCTTC. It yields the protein CAISGTSGNSEQFF.

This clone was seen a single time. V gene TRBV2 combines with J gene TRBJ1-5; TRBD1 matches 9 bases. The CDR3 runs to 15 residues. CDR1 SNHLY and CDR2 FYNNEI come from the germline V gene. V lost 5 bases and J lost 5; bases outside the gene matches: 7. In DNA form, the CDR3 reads TGTGCCAGCAGTATACTACAGGGGGCATATCAGCCCCAGCATTTT. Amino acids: CASSILQGAYQPQHF.

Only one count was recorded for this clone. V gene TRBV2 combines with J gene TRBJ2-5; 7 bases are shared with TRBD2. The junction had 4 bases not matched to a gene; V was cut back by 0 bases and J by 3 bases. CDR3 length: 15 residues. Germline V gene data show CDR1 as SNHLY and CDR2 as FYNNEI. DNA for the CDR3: TGTGCCAGCAGTGAAGCGCGGGGGAGGGAAGAGACCCAGTACTTC. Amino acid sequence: CASSEARGREETQYF.

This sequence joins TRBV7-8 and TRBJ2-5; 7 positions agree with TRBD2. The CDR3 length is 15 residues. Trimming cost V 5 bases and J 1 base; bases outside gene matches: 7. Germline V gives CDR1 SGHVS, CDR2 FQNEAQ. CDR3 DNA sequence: TGTGCCAGCAGCCCCCGTAGCGGGTTCCAAGAGACCCAGTACTTC. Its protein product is CASSPRSGFQETQYF.